The following is a T cell receptor (beta chain) sequence with its context. The antigen this receptor binds is unknown. No clone much larger than this one lies a single base away; base qualities are absent. The sample comes from a study of T cell responses to AZD1222 COVID-19 vaccine (dated by TCRdb to about 2021). Regarding the study in general: AZD1222 recipients whose second dose came at about 4 weeks and those whose second dose came at about 12 weeks were combined into one group, since spike-specific TCR depth and breadth did not differ between the two schedules. TCR sequencing covered roughly 230 trial participants: about 210 given two doses of AZD1222 and about 26 given two doses of MenACWY control vaccine. Trial participants were enrolled by age into subgroups of 18-55, 56-69 and 70-plus years, and roughly 150, 30 and 60 TCR-sequenced participants, respectively, were included in these subgroups.

According to the study, the label for this sample's time point signals: baseline before first vaccination. The vaccinee samples were drawn from two UK trials, COV001 and COV002, one of which was a single-blind randomized controlled phase 2/3 trial testing AZD1222 (ChAdOx1 nCoV-19) in healthy adults. Trial participant PBMC samples were collected at day 0 and day 28 after the second dose for TCRbeta chain sequencing. The CDR3 regions of human TCRbeta chains were analyzed by immunosequencing. Processing in the source paper ran as follows. Repertoire TCRs were matched against a reference library of SARS-CoV-2-specific TCRs generated with the MIRA antigen-specificity platform. Breadth was defined as the fraction of unique TCRs that were SARS-CoV-2-associated, and depth was defined as the fraction of total T cells that were SARS-CoV-2-associated. Using the MIRA data, each spike-specific TCR was mapped to the spike region that the TCR reacts to and placed in a CD4 or CD8 class. Log10-transformed breadth and depth values were compared by one-way ANOVA with Sidak's multiple comparisons tests. TCRdb mirrors the immuneACCESS table, restricted to in-frame sequences. Some clones are absent from its copies; in checked studies, under half trace to an unresolved V gene, and the reason for the others is unknown. The V and J calls and clone size come from that table; D and trimming were worked out from the DNA. A total of a few hundred thousand clones appear in this sample, over 85% of them only once. Of the sample, 0.55% falls within the top ten clones.

Unmatched junction bases come to 2, with V trimmed by 6 bases and J by 1 base. There are 14 amino acids in the CDR3, from cysteine to phenylalanine inclusive. Only the CDR3 DNA is retained, 42 bases long and in frame from the first base. The germline V gene sets CDR1 to MDHEN and CDR2 to SYDVKM. The paper's findings and limits, for the study overall: CD4 TCRs associated with the vaccine covered the entire spike protein, and the dominant responses were in regions 160-218 and 743-854. Participants were mostly white British and included more females than males, and it was suggested by the authors that clonal diversity may have been underestimated. In the small 56-69-year group, the increase in depth fell short of significance, most likely because of low power. Only 5 to 7 AZD1222 recipients were SARS-CoV-2 seropositive at baseline, limiting conclusions about previously exposed vaccinees. No day 14 peak-response samples were available, so repertoires were characterized only after the peak T cell response. Reportedly, close to half of the unique spike-specific TCRs recognized epitopes lying outside the regions that are mutated in the B.1.351 and B.1.1.7 variants. Spike-specific TCR breadth and depth rose significantly after two AZD1222 doses compared with day 0 and with MenACWY recipients.

This material consisted of peripheral blood, taken on day 0 of AZD1222 vaccination. The chain was built from TRBV28 and TRBJ2-7, with 11 bases matching TRBD2. This clonotype was sampled from an adult in good health. The CDR3 corresponds to CASRLAGVSYEQYF. The sequence in DNA is TGTGCCAGCAGACTAGCGGGAGTTTCCTACGAGCAGTACTTC.